Given below is one T cell receptor (beta chain) in context. The V gene's germline CDR1 is SNHLY and CDR2 FYNNEI. The CDR3 contains 15 residues. V was pared by 1 base and J by 3 bases, with 9 bases between. Repertoires were generated with immunoSEQ multiplex PCR, while TCRdb's copy carries only in-frame clones and drops some. The data contain hundreds of thousands of clones, 75% to 90% of them singletons. These data belong to a study of blood T cell repertoires in COVID-19. The source of this sequence is a man aged 25-40 years who had recovered from COVID-19. Material: PBMCs or T cells enriched from blood (not recorded which). The chain links TRBV2 to TRBJ1-4; D not certain. The CDR3 DNA sequence: TGTGCCAGCAGTGAAGTGGGCGCTTCTAATGAAAAACTGTTTTTT. This translates into CASSEVGASNEKLFF.